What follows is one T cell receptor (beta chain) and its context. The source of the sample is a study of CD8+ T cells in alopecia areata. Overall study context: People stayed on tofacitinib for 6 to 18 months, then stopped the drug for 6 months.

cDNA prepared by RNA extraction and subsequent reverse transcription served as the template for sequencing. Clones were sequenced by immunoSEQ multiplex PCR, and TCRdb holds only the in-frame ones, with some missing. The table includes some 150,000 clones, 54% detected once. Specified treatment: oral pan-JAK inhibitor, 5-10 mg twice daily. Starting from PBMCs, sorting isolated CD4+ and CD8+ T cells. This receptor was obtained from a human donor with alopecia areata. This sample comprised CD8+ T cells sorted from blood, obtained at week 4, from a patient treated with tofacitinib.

In DNA, the CDR3 is TGTGCCAGCAGCCCTGTCAACTACGAGCAGTACTTC. This translates into CASSPVNYEQYF. This rearrangement joins TRBV11-2 to TRBJ2-7; the D is unclear. Trimming left V 5 bases short and J 3 bases short, with 8 bases between. Germline lookup yields CDR1 SGHAT and CDR2 FQNNGV. CDR3 length: 12 amino acids.